This TCR beta chain was recovered during a study of blood T cell repertoires in COVID-19. Study in general: PBMCs, B-cell-depleted T cells, or T cells were the source of the cDNA or gDNA that made up the material.

Using immunoSEQ multiplex PCR, the repertoire was profiled, and TCRdb retains in-frame clones only, with some absent. The sample has about 390,000 clones; approximately 90% are singletons. Material: PBMCs or T cells enriched from blood (not recorded which). The TCR was taken from a woman aged 45-60 years who had recovered from COVID-19.

In DNA form, the CDR3 reads TGTGCCAGCAGCCAACCGGGACAGGGAGGATCGTACACCTTC. Amino acids: CASSQPGQGGSYTF. The rearrangement uses TRBV7-2 and TRBJ1-2; 9 nucleotides align to TRBD1. The length of the CDR3 is 14 residues. Losses at the gene ends were 5 bases for V and 11 bases for J; bases not matched to a gene: 12. Germline assignment: CDR1 SGHTA and CDR2 FQGNSA.